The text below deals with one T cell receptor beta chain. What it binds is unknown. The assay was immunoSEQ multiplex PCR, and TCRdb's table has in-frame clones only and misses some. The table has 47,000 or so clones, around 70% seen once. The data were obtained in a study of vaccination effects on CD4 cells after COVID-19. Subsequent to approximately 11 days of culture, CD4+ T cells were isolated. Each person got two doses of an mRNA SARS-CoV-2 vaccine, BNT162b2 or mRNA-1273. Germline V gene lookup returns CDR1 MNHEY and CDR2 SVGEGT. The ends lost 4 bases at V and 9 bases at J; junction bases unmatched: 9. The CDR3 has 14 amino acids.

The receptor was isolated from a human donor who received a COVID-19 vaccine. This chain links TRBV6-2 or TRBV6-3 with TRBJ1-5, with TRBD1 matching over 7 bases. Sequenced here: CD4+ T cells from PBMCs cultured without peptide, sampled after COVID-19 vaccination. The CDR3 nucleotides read TGTGCCAGCAGTTTCAGGGACAGCGAGAGGCCCCAGCATTTT. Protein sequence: CASSFRDSERPQHF.